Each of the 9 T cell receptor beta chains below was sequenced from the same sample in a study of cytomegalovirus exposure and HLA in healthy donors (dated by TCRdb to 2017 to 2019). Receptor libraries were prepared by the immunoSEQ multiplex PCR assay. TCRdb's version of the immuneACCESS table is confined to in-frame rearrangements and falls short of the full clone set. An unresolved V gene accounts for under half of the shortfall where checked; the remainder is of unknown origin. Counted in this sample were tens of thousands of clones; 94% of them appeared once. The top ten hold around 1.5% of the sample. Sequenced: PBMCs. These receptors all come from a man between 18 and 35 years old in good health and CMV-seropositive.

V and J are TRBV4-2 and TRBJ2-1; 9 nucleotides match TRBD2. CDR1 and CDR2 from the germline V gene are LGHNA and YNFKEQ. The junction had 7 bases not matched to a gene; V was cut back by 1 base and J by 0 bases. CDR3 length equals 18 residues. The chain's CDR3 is CASSQAASGDSSYNEQFF. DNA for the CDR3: TGTGCCAGCAGCCAAGCGGCTAGCGGGGACAGCTCCTACAATGAGCAGTTCTTC.

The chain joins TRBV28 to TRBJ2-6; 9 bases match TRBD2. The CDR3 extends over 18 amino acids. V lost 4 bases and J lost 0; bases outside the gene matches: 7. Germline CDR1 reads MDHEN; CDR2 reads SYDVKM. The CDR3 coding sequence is TGTGCCAGCAGTTCCATAGCGGGGGTTAGCTCTGGGGCCAACGTCCTGACTTTC. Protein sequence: CASSSIAGVSSGANVLTF.

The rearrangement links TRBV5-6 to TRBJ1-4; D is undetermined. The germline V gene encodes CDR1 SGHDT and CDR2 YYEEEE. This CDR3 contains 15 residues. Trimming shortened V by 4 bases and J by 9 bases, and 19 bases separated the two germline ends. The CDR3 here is CASSQLMDGVQKLFF. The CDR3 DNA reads TGTGCCAGCAGCCAATTGATGGATGGAGTGCAAAAACTGTTTTTT.

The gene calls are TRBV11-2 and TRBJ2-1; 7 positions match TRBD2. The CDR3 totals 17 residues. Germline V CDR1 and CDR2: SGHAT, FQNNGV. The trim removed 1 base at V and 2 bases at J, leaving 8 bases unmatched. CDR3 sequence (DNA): TGTGCCAGCAGCTTAGCCGGGACTAATCGTCCCTACAATGAGCAGTTCTTC. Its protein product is CASSLAGTNRPYNEQFF.

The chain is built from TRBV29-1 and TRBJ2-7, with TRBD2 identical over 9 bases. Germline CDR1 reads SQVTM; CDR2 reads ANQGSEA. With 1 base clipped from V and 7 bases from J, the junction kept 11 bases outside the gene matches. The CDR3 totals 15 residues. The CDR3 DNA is TGCAGCGTTGAAGGGGTTAGCGGGAGTTTAGGGGAGCAGTACTTC. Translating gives CSVEGVSGSLGEQYF.

Here the CDR3 DNA reads TGTGCCAGTAGTAAGCCCCATGGCTACACCTTC. Amino acids: CASSKPHGYTF. V is TRBV19 and J is TRBJ1-2; D gene ambiguous. CDR3 length: 11 amino acids. V was shortened by 4 bases and J by 6 bases, with 6 bases between the two germline ends. Germline V CDR1 and CDR2: LNHDA, SQIVND (reference sequence).

The CDR3 region is CASKLGLGGQETQYF. The CDR3 coding sequence is TGTGCCAGCAAGTTAGGGTTGGGGGGGCAAGAGACCCAGTACTTC. This rearrangement joins TRBV6-5 to TRBJ2-5; 7 nucleotides match TRBD2. Germline lookup yields CDR1 MNHEY and CDR2 SVGAGI. The length of the CDR3 is 15 residues. V shed 7 bases and J 2 bases; nucleotides not matched to a gene: 10.

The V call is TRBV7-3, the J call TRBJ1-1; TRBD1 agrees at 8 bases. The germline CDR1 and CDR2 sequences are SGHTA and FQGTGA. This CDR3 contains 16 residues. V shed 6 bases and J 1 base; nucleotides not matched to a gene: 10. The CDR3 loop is CASRSGLGTGNTEAFF. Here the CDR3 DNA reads TGTGCCAGCAGATCGGGTCTCGGGACAGGGAACACTGAAGCTTTCTTT.

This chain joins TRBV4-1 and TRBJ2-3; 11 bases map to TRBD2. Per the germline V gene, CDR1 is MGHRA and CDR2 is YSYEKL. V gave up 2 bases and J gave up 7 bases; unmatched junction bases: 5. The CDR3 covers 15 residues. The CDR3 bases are TGCGCCAGCAGCCAACCAACTAGCGGGAGTTATACGCAGTATTTT. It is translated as CASSQPTSGSYTQYF.